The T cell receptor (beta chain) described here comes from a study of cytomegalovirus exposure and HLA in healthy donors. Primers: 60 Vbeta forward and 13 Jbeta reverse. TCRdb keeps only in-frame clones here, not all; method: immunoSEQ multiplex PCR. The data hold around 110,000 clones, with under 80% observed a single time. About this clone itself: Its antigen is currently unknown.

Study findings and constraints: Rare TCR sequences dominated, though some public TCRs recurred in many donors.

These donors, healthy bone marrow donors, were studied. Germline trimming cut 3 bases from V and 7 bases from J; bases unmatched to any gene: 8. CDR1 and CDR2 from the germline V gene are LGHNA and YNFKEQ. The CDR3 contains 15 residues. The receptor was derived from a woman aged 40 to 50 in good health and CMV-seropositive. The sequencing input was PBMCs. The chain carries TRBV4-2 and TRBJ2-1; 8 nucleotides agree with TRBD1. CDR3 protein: CASSQAAGGWNEQFF. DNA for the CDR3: TGTGCCAGCAGCCAGGCCGCAGGGGGCTGGAATGAGCAGTTCTTC.